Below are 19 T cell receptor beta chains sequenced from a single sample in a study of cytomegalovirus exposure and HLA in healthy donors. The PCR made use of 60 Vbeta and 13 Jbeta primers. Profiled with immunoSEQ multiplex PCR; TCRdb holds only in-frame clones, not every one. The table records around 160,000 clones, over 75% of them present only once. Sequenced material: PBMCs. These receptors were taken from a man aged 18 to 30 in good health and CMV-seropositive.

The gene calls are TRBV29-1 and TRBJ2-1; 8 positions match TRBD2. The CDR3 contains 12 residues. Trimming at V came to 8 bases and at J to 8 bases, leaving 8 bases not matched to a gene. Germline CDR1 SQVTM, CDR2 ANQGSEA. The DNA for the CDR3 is TGCAGCATCGTCCGGGGGGGAGATGAGCAGTTCTTC. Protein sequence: CSIVRGGDEQFF.

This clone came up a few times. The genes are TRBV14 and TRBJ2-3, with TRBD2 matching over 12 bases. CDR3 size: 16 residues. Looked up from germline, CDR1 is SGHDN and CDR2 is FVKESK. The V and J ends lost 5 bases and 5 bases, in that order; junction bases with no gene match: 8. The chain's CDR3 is CASSILAGGPEDTQYF. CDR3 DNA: TGTGCCAGCAGCATACTAGCGGGGGGCCCTGAAGATACGCAGTATTTT.

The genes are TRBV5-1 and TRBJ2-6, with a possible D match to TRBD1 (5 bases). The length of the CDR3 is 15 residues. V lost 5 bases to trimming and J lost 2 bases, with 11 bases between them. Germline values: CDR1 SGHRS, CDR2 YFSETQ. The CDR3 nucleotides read TGCGCCAGCAGTATGGGGCAGGCTGGGGCCAACGTCCTGACTTTC. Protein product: CASSMGQAGANVLTF.

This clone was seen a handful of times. The CDR3 nucleotides are TGTGCCAGCAGCTCCTGGTCGGTTAATGAAAAACTGTTTTTT. It is translated as CASSSWSVNEKLFF. The chain has TRBV5-6 and TRBJ1-4; D is uncertain. The V gene lost 3 bases and the J gene lost 4 bases, with 10 bases spanning the gap. Germline loops: CDR1 SGHDT, CDR2 YYEEEE. The CDR3 loop spans 14 amino acids.

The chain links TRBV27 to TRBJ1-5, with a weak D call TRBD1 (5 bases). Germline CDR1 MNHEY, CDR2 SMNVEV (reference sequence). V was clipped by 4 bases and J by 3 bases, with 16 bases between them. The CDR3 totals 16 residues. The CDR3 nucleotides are TGTGCCAGCAGTTCCTACACAGGCGCCTTCAATCAGCCCCAGCATTTT. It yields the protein CASSSYTGAFNQPQHF.

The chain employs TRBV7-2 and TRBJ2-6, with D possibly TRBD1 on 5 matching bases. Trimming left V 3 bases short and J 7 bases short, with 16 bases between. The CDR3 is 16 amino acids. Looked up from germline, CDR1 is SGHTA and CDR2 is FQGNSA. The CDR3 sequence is CASSFLQGVIANVLTF. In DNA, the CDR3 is TGTGCCAGCAGCTTTTTGCAGGGTGTTATCGCCAACGTCCTGACTTTC.

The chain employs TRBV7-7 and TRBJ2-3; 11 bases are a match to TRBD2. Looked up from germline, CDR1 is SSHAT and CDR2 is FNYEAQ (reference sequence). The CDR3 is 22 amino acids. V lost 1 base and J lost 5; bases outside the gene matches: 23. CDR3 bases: TGTGCCAGCAGCTTAGTCATTAGGACTAGCGGGTCCGCCCGGTCCCCCCAAGATACGCAGTATTTT. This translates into CASSLVIRTSGSARSPQDTQYF. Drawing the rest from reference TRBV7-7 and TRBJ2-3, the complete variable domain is GAGVSQSPRYKVTKRGQDVTLRCDPISSHATLYWYQQALGQGPEFLTYFNYEAQPDKSGLPSDRFSAERPEGSISTLTIQRTEQRDSAMYRCASSLVIRTSGSARSPQDTQYFGPGTRLTVL.

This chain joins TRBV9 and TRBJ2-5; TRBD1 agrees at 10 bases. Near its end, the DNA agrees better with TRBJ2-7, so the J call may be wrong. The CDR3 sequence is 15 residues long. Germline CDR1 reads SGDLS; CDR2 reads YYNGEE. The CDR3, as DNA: TGTGCCAGCAGCGTGGGACAGGGGAGGAACTACGAGCAGTACTTC. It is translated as CASSVGQGRNYEQYF.

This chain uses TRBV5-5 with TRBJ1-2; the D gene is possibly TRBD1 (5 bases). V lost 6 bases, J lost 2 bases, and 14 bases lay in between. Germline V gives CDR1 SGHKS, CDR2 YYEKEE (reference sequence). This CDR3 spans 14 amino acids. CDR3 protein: CASTLGGGNYGYTF. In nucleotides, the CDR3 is TGTGCCAGCACCCTGGGGGGAGGGAACTATGGCTACACCTTC.

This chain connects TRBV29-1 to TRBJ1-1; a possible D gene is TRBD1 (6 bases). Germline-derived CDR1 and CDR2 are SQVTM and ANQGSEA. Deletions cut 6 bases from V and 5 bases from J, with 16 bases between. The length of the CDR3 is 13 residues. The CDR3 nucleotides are TGCAGCGTGCTGTTCGGTCAGGGGACTGAAGCTTTCTTT. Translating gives CSVLFGQGTEAFF.

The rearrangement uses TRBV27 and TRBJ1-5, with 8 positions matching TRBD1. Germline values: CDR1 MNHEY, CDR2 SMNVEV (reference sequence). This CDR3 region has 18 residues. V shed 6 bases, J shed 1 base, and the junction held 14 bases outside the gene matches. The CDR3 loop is CASREMTGASLSNQPQHF. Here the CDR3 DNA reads TGTGCCAGCAGAGAAATGACAGGGGCCTCTTTAAGCAATCAGCCCCAGCATTTT.

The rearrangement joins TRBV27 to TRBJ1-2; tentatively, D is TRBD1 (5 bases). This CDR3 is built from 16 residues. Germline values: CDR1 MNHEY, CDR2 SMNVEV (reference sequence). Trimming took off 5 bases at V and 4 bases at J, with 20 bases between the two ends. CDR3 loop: CASSLRSQTVIYGYTF. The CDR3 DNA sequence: TGTGCCAGCAGTCTGCGGTCCCAGACAGTTATCTATGGCTACACCTTC.

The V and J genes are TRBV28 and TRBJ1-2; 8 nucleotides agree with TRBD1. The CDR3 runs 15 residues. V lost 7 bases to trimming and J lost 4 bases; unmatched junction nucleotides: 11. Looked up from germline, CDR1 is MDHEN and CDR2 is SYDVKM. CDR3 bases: TGTGCCAGCACCCCAACCCTCGGACAGGGCTATGGCTACACCTTC. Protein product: CASTPTLGQGYGYTF.

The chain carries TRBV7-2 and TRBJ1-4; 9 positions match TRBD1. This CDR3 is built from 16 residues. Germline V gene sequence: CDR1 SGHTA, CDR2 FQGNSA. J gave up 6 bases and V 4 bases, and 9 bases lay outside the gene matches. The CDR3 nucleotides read TGTGCCAGCAGCTCGCACCCGACAGGGGGTTATGAAAAACTGTTTTTT. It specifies CASSSHPTGGYEKLFF.

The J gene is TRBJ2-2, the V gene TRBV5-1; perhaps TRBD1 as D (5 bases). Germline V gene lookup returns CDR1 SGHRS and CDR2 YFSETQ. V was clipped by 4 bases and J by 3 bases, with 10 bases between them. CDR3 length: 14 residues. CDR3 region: CASSLIGDTGELFF. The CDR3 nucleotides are TGCGCCAGCAGCCTGATAGGGGACACCGGGGAGCTGTTTTTT.

The CDR3 protein is CACAGGGYEQYF. The CDR3 DNA reads as TGTGCCTGCGCCGGGGGGGGCTACGAGCAGTACTTC. The genes are TRBV19 and TRBJ2-7, with 8 nucleotides matching TRBD2. This CDR3 spans 12 amino acids. Germline V gives CDR1 LNHDA, CDR2 SQIVND (reference sequence). Trimming removed 11 bases from V and 3 bases from J; junction bases left unmatched: 6.

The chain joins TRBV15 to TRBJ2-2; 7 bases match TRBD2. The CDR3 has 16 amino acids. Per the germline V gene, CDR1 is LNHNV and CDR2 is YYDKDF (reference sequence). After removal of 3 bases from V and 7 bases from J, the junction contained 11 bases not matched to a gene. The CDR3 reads CATSRAGDGDNGELFF. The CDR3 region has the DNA TGTGCCACCAGCAGGGCGGGGGATGGAGATAACGGGGAGCTGTTTTTT.

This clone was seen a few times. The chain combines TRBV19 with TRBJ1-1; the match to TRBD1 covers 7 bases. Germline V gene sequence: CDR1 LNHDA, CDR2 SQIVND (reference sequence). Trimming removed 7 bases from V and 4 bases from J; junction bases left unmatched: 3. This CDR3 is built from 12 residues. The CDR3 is CASKTGVTEAFF. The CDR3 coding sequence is TGTGCCAGTAAAACAGGGGTCACTGAAGCTTTCTTT.

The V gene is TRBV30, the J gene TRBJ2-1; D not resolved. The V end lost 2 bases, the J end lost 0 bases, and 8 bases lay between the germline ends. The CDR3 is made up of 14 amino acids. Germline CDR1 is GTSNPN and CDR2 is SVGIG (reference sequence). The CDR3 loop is CAWSTWSSYNEQFF. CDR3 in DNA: TGTGCCTGGAGTACGTGGAGCTCCTACAATGAGCAGTTCTTC.